These T cell receptor beta chains were read from a single sample in a study of vaccination and CD4 T cells after COVID-19. TCRdb re-called the PCR reads with MiXCR, one entry per CDR3 protein. The sample has some 16,000 distinct CDR3 sequences, less than 70% seen once. No cognate antigen is known for these TCRs. Sequences were obtained from CD4+ T cells from blood, cultured in vitro. The receptors come from a human donor who had recovered from COVID-19. Both conserved end residues are part of each CDR3. The D gene is left open where the match is weak. Where a row states a size, it is once, few, many or the class of an expanded clone; other rows omit it.

d_call,clone_size,v_call,j_call,cdr3_nt,cdr3_aa
.,.,TRBV7-9,TRBJ2-1,TGTGCCAGCAGCCCCTACAATGAGCAGTTCTTC,CASSPYNEQFF
.,.,TRBV25-1,TRBJ1-1,TGTGCCAGCAGTGAGTTCAGGGCCAGAAACACTGAAGCTTTCTTT,CASSEFRARNTEAFF
TRBD1,.,TRBV20-1,TRBJ1-2,TGCAGTGCTAGTTTCCGGACAGGCGCTTTCGATGGCTACACCTTC,CSASFRTGAFDGYTF
TRBD1,.,TRBV7-6,TRBJ2-5,TGTGCCAGCAGCTTATACCAACAGGGGACGGCCCAAGAGACCCAGTACTTC,CASSLYQQGTAQETQYF
.,few,TRBV19,TRBJ1-2,TGTGCCAGTAGTATAGGGGGAAACTATGGCTACACCTTC,CASSIGGNYGYTF
.,.,TRBV7-2,TRBJ1-1,TGTGCCAGCAGCTTTGTCTTGAACACTGAAGCTTTCTTT,CASSFVLNTEAFF
.,once,TRBV7-3,TRBJ2-5,TGTGCCAGCAGCTTAATGGGAGGCCAAGAGACCCAGTACTTC,CASSLMGGQETQYF
.,few,TRBV7-2,TRBJ1-1,TGTGCCAGCAGCTACTTCATGAACACTGAAGCTTTCTTT,CASSYFMNTEAFF
.,.,TRBV27,TRBJ1-2,TGTGCCAGCAGTCCACGGACGGGTAACTATGGCTACACCTTC,CASSPRTGNYGYTF
TRBD1,.,TRBV6-5,TRBJ1-2,TGTGCCAGCAGTTACGCAGTCAGGGGGAGCTATGGCTACACCTTC,CASSYAVRGSYGYTF
.,.,TRBV20-1,TRBJ1-1,TGCAGTGCTAGAGGGGTGGCAGTGAACACTGAAGCTTTCTTT,CSARGVAVNTEAFF
TRBD1,.,TRBV20-1,TRBJ1-5,TGCAGTGCTAGAGAGGCCCCGGGGACAGGGGCTTATTCCCCTAATCAGCCCCAGCATTTT,CSAREAPGTGAYSPNQPQHF
.,.,TRBV25-1,TRBJ1-2,TGTGCCAGCAGTGACCACTTTTCTCAGGGTGATAGCGGCTACACCTTC,CASSDHFSQGDSGYTF
TRBD2,.,TRBV27,TRBJ2-5,TGTGCCAGCAGATCCCTAGGGACTAGTGGATCGATAGAGACCCAGTACTTC,CASRSLGTSGSIETQYF
TRBD1,few,TRBV29-1,TRBJ1-2,TGCAGCGCTGGACAGGGGGGCTATGGCTACACCTTC,CSAGQGGYGYTF
.,.,TRBV10-3,TRBJ2-3,TGTGCCACCCTCAACGCAGATACGCAGTATTTT,CATLNADTQYF
TRBD2,once,TRBV5-4,TRBJ2-3,TGTGCCAGCAGCTCGCCAGCGGGGGGAAGAAATACGCAGTATTTT,CASSSPAGGRNTQYF
.,few,TRBV7-3,TRBJ1-1,TGTGCCAGCAGTCCTGGACAATTCGAACTGGGGACTGAAGCTTTCTTT,CASSPGQFELGTEAFF
.,.,TRBV19,TRBJ2-5,TGTGCCAGTAGTATAACAGGGTTTCGGGAAGAAGAGACCCAGTACTTC,CASSITGFREEETQYF
TRBD1,few,TRBV7-3,TRBJ2-5,TGTGCCAGCAGCCAGGGGGCCTCTGGGACCCAGTACTTC,CASSQGASGTQYF
.,.,TRBV6-5,TRBJ1-1,TGTGCCAGCAGTTACGGGGCAGGGGACACTGAAGCTTTCTTT,CASSYGAGDTEAFF
.,few,TRBV6-1,TRBJ1-2,TGTGCCAGCAGTGACTTTGGGGGACGGAAAAACTATGGCTACACCTTC,CASSDFGGRKNYGYTF
.,few,TRBV7-2,TRBJ2-2,TGTGCCAGCAGTTTAGGGGCCTTGGGGGAGCTGTTTTTT,CASSLGALGELFF
TRBD2,.,TRBV20-1,TRBJ2-7,TGCAGTGCTGGAAGAGCGGGAGGGCGGAACGAGCAGTACTTC,CSAGRAGGRNEQYF
.,.,TRBV6-5,TRBJ1-2,TGTGCCAGCAGTTACTCGATTTGGATGACAGGCGACATCCCGGACCATGGCTACACCTTC,CASSYSIWMTGDIPDHGYTF
TRBD2,.,TRBV6-1,TRBJ2-3,TGTGCCAGCAGCTCAGGCGGCACTAGCGGGAGTGATACGCAGTATTTT,CASSSGGTSGSDTQYF
TRBD1,.,TRBV5-1,TRBJ1-6,TGCGCCAGCAGCTCCGGGACAGGAGATTCACCCCTCCACTTT,CASSSGTGDSPLHF
.,.,TRBV2,TRBJ1-2,TGTGCCAGCAGTGAGGGGCGCCTACTCTATGGCTACACCTTC,CASSEGRLLYGYTF
.,once,TRBV6-2/TRBV6-3,TRBJ2-3,TGTGCCAGCAGTTACCCGGGGGTCGGCACAGATACGCAGTATTTT,CASSYPGVGTDTQYF
TRBD1,once,TRBV7-9,TRBJ2-3,TGTGCCAGCATCGAGACAGGGGGCGATCGTACGCAGTATTTT,CASIETGGDRTQYF
.,.,TRBV2,TRBJ1-2,TGTGCCAGCAGTGCCATGCTCGATGGCTACACCTTC,CASSAMLDGYTF
TRBD2,once,TRBV7-2,TRBJ2-3,TGTGCCAGCAGCTTAGGGGTAGCTAGCGGGACCCAAGATACGCAGTATTTT,CASSLGVASGTQDTQYF
.,.,TRBV19,TRBJ1-6,TGTGCCACCTCAAATCTCCCACACTCGGGTTCACCCCTCCACTTT,CATSNLPHSGSPLHF
.,few,TRBV5-1,TRBJ1-1,TGCGCCAGCAGCCCTAATTGGGGGACGAACACTGAAGCTTTCTTT,CASSPNWGTNTEAFF
TRBD2,.,TRBV5-4,TRBJ2-3,TGTGCCAGCAGCTCACCGACTAGCGGGAGAGATACGCAGTATTTT,CASSSPTSGRDTQYF
.,few,TRBV21-1,TRBJ2-6,TGTGCCAGCAGCAAGGGCCGACAGGGACCTGGGGCCAACGTCCTGACTTTC,CASSKGRQGPGANVLTF
.,.,TRBV7-6,TRBJ2-7,TGTGCCAGCAGTTCCCGGGACGGCTACGAGCAGTACTTC,CASSSRDGYEQYF
TRBD1,.,TRBV19,TRBJ1-5,TGTGCCAGTAGTACTACAGGGGGCTATCAGCCCCAGCATTTT,CASSTTGGYQPQHF
.,.,TRBV6-1,TRBJ2-7,TGTGCCAGCAGTGGAAAGAGGGACATATACGAGCAGTACTTC,CASSGKRDIYEQYF
.,few,TRBV10-3,TRBJ1-2,TGTGCCATCAGTGAAGGGACGGGTGGCTACACCTTC,CAISEGTGGYTF
.,.,TRBV6-1,TRBJ2-5,TGTGCCAGCAGTGAACTTGCGCTCCAAAAAGGTCTCGAGACCCAGTACTTC,CASSELALQKGLETQYF
.,few,TRBV20-1,TRBJ1-1,TGCAGTGCTACAGGGTACACTGAAGCTTTCTTT,CSATGYTEAFF
.,.,TRBV20-1,TRBJ2-5,TGCAGTGCTAGAGATCAGGGGGGCGTGGAGACCCAGTACTTC,CSARDQGGVETQYF
TRBD1,.,TRBV7-3,TRBJ1-2,TGTGCCAGCAGCCCAGGACAGGGGAGGGACTACACCTTC,CASSPGQGRDYTF
.,.,TRBV12-3/TRBV12-4,TRBJ1-1,TGTGCCAGCAGTTTCGGGGGGGGAACTGAAGCTTTCTTT,CASSFGGGTEAFF